This T cell receptor beta chain was observed in a study of shared clonotypes between healthy human individuals. Clones were read by immunoSEQ multiplex PCR, and TCRdb kept only the in-frame ones, dropping some. This table holds about 750,000 clones, about 92% found once. The V and J ends lost 7 bases and 4 bases, in that order; junction bases with no gene match: 8. The CDR3 consists of 15 residues. From germline, CDR1 is SQVTM and CDR2 ANQGSEA. Naive CD8 cells lacked CD45RO and underwent positive selection for CCR7, leaving out terminally differentiated effector memory CD45RA+ cells. The rearrangement joins TRBV29-1 to TRBJ2-3, with TRBD2 matching over 13 bases. The sample consisted of naive CD8+ T cells sorted from blood. This TCR was sampled from a man under 40 in good health. CDR3 bases: TGCAGCGCGCGAGCGGGACTAGCGGGATCAGATACGCAGTATTTT. It is translated as CSARAGLAGSDTQYF.